Presented here are 6 T cell receptor beta chains from one specimen sequenced in a study of T-cell reconstitution after alpha-beta-depleted transplantation in children. Construction of the TCRbeta library involved unique molecular identifiers. TCRdb passed the PCR reads through MiXCR, listing each CDR3 protein once. This sample has some 240,000 distinct CDR3 sequences, with roughly a tenth found just once. The starting material was PBMCs from the stem cell graft donor, obtained from the stem cell graft. The source of these receptors is a human donor who donated a stem cell graft to a child with SCID.

This clonotype was found many times. The V call is TRBV3-1, the J call TRBJ2-1, with TRBD1 matching 7 bases. Germline V gene lookup returns CDR1 LGHDT and CDR2 YNNKEL (reference sequence). This CDR3 is built from 15 residues. V lost 1 base, J lost 4 bases, and 4 bases stayed unmatched. The CDR3: CASSQGGQVYNEQFF. The CDR3 nucleotides read TGTGCCAGCAGCCAAGGAGGACAGGTATACAATGAGCAGTTCTTC.

This clonotype was detected only a few times. The chain has TRBV19 and TRBJ1-1; tentatively, D is TRBD1 (5 bases). Germline-derived CDR1 and CDR2 are LNHDA and SQIVND (reference sequence). This CDR3 region has 16 residues. The V end was cut by 3 bases, the J end by 1 base, with 15 bases between. CDR3 sequence: CASSIILTESNTEAFF. In nucleotides, the CDR3 is TGTGCCAGTAGTATCATCTTGACAGAGTCGAACACTGAAGCTTTCTTT. The full variable domain, completed using reference TRBV19 and TRBJ1-1, is DGGITQSPKYLFRKEGQNVTLSCEQNLNHDAMYWYRQDPGQGLRLIYYSQIVNDFQKGDIAEGYSVSREKKESFPLTVTSAQKNPTAFYLCASSIILTESNTEAFFGQGTRLTVV.

There are many counts of this clonotype. The J gene is TRBJ2-1, the V gene TRBV19; 10 nucleotides line up with TRBD2. The V segment lost 1 base and the J segment 4 bases; nucleotides outside the gene matches: 1. The germline V gene has CDR1 LNHDA and CDR2 SQIVND (reference sequence). This CDR3 comprises 15 residues. CDR3 residues: CASSIGTSGYNEQFF. The CDR3 DNA is TGTGCCAGTAGTATAGGGACTAGCGGATACAATGAGCAGTTCTTC.

This clonotype was counted at least ten times. The CDR3 coding sequence is TGCGCCAGCAGCTTGGACACGGGGGCTATTGAAGCTTTCTTT. Its translation is CASSLDTGAIEAFF. This rearrangement joins TRBV5-1 to TRBJ1-1; possible D gene TRBD1, 6 bases. The V and J ends lost 0 bases and 7 bases respectively, with 13 bases between them. Germline V lookup: CDR1 SGHRS, CDR2 YFSETQ. The CDR3 extends over 14 amino acids.

This clonotype came up many times. The chain carries TRBV10-3 and TRBJ2-7; TRBD2 might be the D (6 bases). The CDR3 is made up of 14 amino acids. The germline gives CDR1 ENHRY, CDR2 SYGVKD. V lost 10 bases to trimming and J lost 0 bases, with 16 bases between them. The CDR3 loop reads CATGRAGSSYEQYF. The CDR3 region has the DNA TGTGCCACCGGGCGGGCGGGAAGCTCCTACGAGCAGTACTTC.

The chain couples TRBV4-1 to TRBJ2-1, with 11 nucleotides matching TRBD1. CDR3 length: 16 amino acids. V gave up 2 bases and J gave up 3 bases; unmatched junction bases: 3. Germline V gene data show CDR1 as MGHRA and CDR2 as YSYEKL. CDR3 region: CASSQRGQGGYNEQFF. CDR3 nucleotide sequence: TGCGCCAGCAGCCAACGGGGACAGGGGGGCTACAATGAGCAGTTCTTC.